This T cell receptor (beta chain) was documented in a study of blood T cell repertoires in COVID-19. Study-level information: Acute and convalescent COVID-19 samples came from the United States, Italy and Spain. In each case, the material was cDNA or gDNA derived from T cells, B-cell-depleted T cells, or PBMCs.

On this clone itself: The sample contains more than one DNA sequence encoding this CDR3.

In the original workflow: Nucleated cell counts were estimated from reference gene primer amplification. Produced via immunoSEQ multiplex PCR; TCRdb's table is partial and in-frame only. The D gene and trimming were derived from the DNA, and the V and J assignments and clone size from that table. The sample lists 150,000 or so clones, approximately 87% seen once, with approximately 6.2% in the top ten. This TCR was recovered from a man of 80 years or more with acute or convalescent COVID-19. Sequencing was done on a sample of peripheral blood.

CDR3 nucleotides: TGTGCCAGCAGCTGGGCGGGTATCTACGAGCAGTACTTC. Translating gives CASSWAGIYEQYF. The rearrangement uses TRBV5-8 and TRBJ2-7, with D tentatively TRBD2 (5 bases). The germline V and J ends were trimmed by 3 bases and 3 bases, with 10 bases remaining between them. Germline V gene sequence: CDR1 SGHTS, CDR2 YDEGEE. The CDR3 is 13 residues long. Complete variable domain (other parts from reference TRBV5-8 and TRBJ2-7): EAGVTQSPTHLIKTRGQQATLRCSPISGHTSVYWYQQALGLGLQFLLWYDEGEERNRGNFPPRFSGRQFPNYSSELNVNALELEDSALYLCASSWAGIYEQYFGPGTRLTVT.